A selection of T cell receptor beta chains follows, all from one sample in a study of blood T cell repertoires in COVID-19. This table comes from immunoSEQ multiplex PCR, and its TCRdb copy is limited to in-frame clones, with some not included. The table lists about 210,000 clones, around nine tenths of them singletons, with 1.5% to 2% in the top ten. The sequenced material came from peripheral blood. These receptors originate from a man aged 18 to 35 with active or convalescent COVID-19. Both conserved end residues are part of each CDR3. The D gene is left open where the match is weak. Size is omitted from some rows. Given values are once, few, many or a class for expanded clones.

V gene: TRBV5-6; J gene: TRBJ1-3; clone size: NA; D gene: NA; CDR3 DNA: TGTGCCAGCAGCTTAATTAGCACGATATCCGGAAACACCATATATTTT; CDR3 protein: CASSLISTISGNTIYF
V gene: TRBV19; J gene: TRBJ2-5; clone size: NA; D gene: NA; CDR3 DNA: TGTGCCAGTAGTATTGGGGCGGTCCAAGAGACCCAGTACTTC; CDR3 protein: CASSIGAVQETQYF
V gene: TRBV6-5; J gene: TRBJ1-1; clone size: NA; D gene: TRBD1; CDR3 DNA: TGTGCCAGCAGTTACTCGAGGGGGCGATTGACTGAAGCTTTCTTT; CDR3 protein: CASSYSRGRLTEAFF
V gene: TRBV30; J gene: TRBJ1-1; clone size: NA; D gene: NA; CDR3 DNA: TGTGCCTGGATCCCGGACTCCAGCACTGAAGCTTTCTTT; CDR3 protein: CAWIPDSSTEAFF
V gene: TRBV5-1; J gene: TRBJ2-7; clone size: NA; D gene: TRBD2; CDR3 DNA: TGCGCCAGCAGCTCTGGACTAGCGGGAGTCGAGCAGTACTTC; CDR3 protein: CASSSGLAGVEQYF
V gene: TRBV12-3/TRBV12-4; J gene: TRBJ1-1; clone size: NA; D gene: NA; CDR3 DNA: TGTGCCAGCAGTTCCGAGGGAGGCACTGAAGCTTTCTTT; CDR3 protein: CASSSEGGTEAFF
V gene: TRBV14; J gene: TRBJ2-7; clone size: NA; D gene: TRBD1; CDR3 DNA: TGTGCCAGCAGCCAAGGACAGGGTTTCTACGAGCAGTACTTC; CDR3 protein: CASSQGQGFYEQYF
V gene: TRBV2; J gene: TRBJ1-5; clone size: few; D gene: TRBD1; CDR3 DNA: TGTGCCAGCAGTTGGACAGGAAGCAATCAGCCCCAGCATTTT; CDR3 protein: CASSWTGSNQPQHF
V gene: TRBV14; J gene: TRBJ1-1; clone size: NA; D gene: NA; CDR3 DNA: TGTGCCAGCAGTACAGGCGGATGGACTGAAGCTTTCTTT; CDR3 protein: CASSTGGWTEAFF
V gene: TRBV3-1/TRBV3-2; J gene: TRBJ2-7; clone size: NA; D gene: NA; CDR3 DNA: TGTGCCAGCAGCCAAGAGTGGTGTGACAGGCTGGCCTACGAGCAGTACTTC; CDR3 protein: CASSQEWCDRLAYEQYF
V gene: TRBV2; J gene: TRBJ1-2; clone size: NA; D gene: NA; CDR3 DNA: TGTGCCAGCAGTGATGAGGGTGTGTGGTATGGCTACACCTTC; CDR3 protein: CASSDEGVWYGYTF
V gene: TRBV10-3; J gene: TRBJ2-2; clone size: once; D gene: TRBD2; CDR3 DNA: TGTGCCATCTCGGCTAGCGGGGGGGCGGGGCCCGGGGAGCTGTTTTTT; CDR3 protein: CAISASGGAGPGELFF
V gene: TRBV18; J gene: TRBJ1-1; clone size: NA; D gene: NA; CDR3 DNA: TGTGCCAGCTCACCTCCCTCGGCTACAGGAACTGGAGCTTTCTTT; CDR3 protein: CASSPPSATGTGAFF
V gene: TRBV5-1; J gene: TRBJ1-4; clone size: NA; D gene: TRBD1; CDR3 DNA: TGCGCCAGCAGCTTGGGACAGGGGACAACTAATGAAAAACTGTTTTTT; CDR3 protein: CASSLGQGTTNEKLFF
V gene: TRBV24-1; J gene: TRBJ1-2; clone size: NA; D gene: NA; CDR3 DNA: TGTGCCACCAGTGATAGGGGTAACTATGGCTACACCTTC; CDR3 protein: CATSDRGNYGYTF
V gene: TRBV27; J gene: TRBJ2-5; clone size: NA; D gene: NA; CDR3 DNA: TGTGCCAGCAGTTCCGGACAGTTCCAAGAGACCCAGTACTTC; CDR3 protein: CASSSGQFQETQYF
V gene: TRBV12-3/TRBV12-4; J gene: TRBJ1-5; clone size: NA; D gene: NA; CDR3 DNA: TGTGCCAGCAGTTTAAGCGAGAATCAGCCCCAGCATTTT; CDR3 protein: CASSLSENQPQHF
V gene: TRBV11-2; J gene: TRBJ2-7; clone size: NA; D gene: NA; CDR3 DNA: TGTGCCAGCAGCTTATCTCCATCGGGGAGCGTCTACTACGAGCAGTACTTC; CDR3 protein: CASSLSPSGSVYYEQYF
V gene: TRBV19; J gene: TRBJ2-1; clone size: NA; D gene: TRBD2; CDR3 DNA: TGTGCCAGTAGTATTTACTTGCGGGAGGGCTACAATGAGCAGTTCTTC; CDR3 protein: CASSIYLREGYNEQFF
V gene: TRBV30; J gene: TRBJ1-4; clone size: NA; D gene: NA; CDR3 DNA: TGTGCCTGGAGTAGAGAGGGCTCAACTAATGAAAAACTGTTTTTT; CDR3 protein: CAWSREGSTNEKLFF
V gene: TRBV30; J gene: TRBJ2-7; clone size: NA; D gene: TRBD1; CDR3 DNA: TGTGCCTGGAGTGTGGGGACAGGGGGCTACGAGCAGTACTTC; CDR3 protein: CAWSVGTGGYEQYF
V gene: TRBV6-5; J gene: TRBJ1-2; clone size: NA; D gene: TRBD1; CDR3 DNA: TGTGCCAGCGGACAGGGGGCGTATAAGGACTATGGCTACACCTTC; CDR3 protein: CASGQGAYKDYGYTF
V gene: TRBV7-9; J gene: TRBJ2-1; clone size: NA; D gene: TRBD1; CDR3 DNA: TGTGCCAGCAGCACCGCGGGACAGGTGTACAATGAGCAGTTCTTC; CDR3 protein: CASSTAGQVYNEQFF
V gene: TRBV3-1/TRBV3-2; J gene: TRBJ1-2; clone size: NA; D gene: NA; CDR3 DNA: TGTGCCAGCAGCCCCCAAGACAGGCGGTATGGCTACACCTTC; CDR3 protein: CASSPQDRRYGYTF
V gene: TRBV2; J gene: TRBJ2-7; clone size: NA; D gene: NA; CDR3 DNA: TGTGCCAGCAGTGAAGAAGCGCTCTCCTACGAGCAGTACTTC; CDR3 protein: CASSEEALSYEQYF
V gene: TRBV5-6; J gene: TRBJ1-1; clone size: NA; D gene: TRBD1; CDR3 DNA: TGTGCCAGCAGCCCCGCCCGGAAGGACAGGGAGGCTGAAGCTTTCTTT; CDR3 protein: CASSPARKDREAEAFF
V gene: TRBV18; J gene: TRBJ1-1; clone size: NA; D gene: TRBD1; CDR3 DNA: TGTGCCAGCTCCGGAAGAGGGACAGGTGAAGCTTTCTTT; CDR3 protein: CASSGRGTGEAFF
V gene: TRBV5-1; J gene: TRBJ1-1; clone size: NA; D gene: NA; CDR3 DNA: TGCGCCAGCGCCTCGAGCCGGGGCACTGAAGCTTTCTTT; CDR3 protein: CASASSRGTEAFF
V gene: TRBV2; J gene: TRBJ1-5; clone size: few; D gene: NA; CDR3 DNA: TGTGCCAGCAGTCCCAGCGACGGGATGGTAGGGCCCCAGCATTTT; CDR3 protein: CASSPSDGMVGPQHF
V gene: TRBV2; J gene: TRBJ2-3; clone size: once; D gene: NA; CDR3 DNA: TGTGCCAGCAGTGGGACTTTGAGCACAGATACGCAGTATTTT; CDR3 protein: CASSGTLSTDTQYF
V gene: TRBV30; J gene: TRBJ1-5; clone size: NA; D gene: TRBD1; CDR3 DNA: TGTGCCTGGAGTCCGGACAGGGGGGATCAGCCCCAGCATTTT; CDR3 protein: CAWSPDRGDQPQHF
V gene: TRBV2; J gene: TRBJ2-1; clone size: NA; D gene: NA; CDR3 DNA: TGTGCCAGCAGTGAAGGAGGGCGGAGCTACAATGAGCAGTTCTTC; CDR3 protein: CASSEGGRSYNEQFF
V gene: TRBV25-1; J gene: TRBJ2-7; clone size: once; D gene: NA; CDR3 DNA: TGTGCCAGCCAAGCGGAGCCTTCCTACGAGCAGTACTTC; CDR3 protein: CASQAEPSYEQYF
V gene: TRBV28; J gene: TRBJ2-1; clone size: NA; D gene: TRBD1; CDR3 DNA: TGTGCCAGCAGTTTCTGGACAGGGGGCCGGAATGAGCAGTTCTTC; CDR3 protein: CASSFWTGGRNEQFF
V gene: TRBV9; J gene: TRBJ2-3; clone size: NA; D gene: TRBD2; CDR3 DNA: TGTGCCAGCAGCCCAACGTTAGCGGGGGGCGGAGATACGCAGTATTTT; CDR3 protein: CASSPTLAGGGDTQYF
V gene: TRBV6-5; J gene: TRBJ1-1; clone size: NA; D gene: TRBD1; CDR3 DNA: TGTGCCAGCAGACCCTCCGCGTCGGGGGACAGAGCTTTCTTT; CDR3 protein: CASRPSASGDRAFF
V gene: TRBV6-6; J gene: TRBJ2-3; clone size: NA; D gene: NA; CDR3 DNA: TGTGCCAGCAGTCGCCTCGGGGAAAGCACAGATACGCAGTATTTT; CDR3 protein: CASSRLGESTDTQYF
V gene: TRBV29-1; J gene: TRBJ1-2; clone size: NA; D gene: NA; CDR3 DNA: TGCAGCGTTGAAAGACAGTACTATGGCTACACCTTC; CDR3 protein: CSVERQYYGYTF
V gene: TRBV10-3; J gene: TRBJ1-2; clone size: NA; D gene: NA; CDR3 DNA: TGTGCCATCAGTGAGGGGACTGGTGGCTACACCTTC; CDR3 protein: CAISEGTGGYTF
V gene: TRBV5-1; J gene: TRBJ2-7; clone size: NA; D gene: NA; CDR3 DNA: TGCGCCAGCAGCCTGGGACGGGCCTACGAGCAGTACTTC; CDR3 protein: CASSLGRAYEQYF
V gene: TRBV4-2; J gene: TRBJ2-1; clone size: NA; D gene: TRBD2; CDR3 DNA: TGTGCCAGCAGCCGACTCCCCCGCGGGAGATTCAACAATGAGCAGTTCTTC; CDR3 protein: CASSRLPRGRFNNEQFF
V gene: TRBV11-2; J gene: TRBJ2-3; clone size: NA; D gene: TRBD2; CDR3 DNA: TGTGCCAGCAGCTTAGCGGGGGGGCCTCAGGCAGATACGCAGTATTTT; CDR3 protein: CASSLAGGPQADTQYF
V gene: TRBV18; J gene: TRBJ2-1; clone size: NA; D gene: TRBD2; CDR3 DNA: TGTGCCAGCTCACCTAGCGGGAGCTCCTACAATGAGCAGTTCTTC; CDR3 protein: CASSPSGSSYNEQFF
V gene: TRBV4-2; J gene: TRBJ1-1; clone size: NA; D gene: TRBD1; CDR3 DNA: TGTGCCAGCAGCTCGGGACAGACGAACACTGAAGCTTTCTTT; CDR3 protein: CASSSGQTNTEAFF
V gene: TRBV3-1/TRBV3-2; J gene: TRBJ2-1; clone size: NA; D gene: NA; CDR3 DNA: TGTGCCAGCAGCCAAGATTCAAACAATGAGCAGTTCTTC; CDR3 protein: CASSQDSNNEQFF
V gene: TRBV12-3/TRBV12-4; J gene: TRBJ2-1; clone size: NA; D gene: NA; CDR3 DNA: TGTGCCAGCCGGAAGGGTTCTAGCGTGCAGTTCTTC; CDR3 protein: CASRKGSSVQFF
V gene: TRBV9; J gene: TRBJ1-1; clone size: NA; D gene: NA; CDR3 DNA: TGTGCCAGCAGCTACGAAGCAAACACTGAAGCTTTCTTT; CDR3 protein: CASSYEANTEAFF
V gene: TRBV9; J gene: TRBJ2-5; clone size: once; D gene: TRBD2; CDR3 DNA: TGTGCCAGCAGCTTAGCGGGAGGGCGACAAGAGACCCAGTACTTC; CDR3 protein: CASSLAGGRQETQYF
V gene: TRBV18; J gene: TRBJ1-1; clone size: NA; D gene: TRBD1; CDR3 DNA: TGTGCCAGCTCACCCCGACAGGGGAGCACTGAAGCTTTCTTT; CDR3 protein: CASSPRQGSTEAFF
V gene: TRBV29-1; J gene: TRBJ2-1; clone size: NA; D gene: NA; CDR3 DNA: TGCAGCGTTGACCGGGAGGGGACAGGGTACAATGAGCAGTTCTTC; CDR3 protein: CSVDREGTGYNEQFF
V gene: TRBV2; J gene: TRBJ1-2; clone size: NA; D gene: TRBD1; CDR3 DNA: TGTGCCAGCAGTGCACAGGGGGCGGATGGCTACACCTTC; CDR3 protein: CASSAQGADGYTF
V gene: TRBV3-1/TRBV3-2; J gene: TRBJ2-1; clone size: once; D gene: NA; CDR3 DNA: TGTGCCAGCAGCCAGGTTTACAGGTTGAATGAGCAGTTCTTC; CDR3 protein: CASSQVYRLNEQFF